The present TCR beta chain was sequenced within a study of blood T cell repertoires in COVID-19. On the study more broadly: Italy, Spain and the United States were the sources of the convalescent and acute COVID-19 samples. Sources were T cells, B-cell-depleted T cells, or PBMCs; the material itself was cDNA or gDNA.

Germline lookup yields CDR1 KGHDR and CDR2 SFDVKD. This CDR3 comprises 15 residues. The ends were cut back, 3 bases at V and 6 bases at J, with 14 bases in the middle. The authors' processing: Counts of nucleated cells, estimated from reference gene primer amplification, were obtained. Generated by immunoSEQ multiplex PCR, the TCRdb table keeps only in-frame clones and is missing some. V and J calls and clone size are those listed in that table; D and trimming were worked out from the DNA. The sample contains around 230,000 clones, approximately 86% of which appear only once. Specimen: peripheral blood. The clonotype comes from a man between 60 and 75 years old who had recovered from COVID-19. This sequence joins TRBV24-1 and TRBJ2-1, with no clear D. Here the CDR3 reads CATSDGTVIGNEQFF. The DNA for the CDR3 is TGTGCCACCAGTGATGGTACAGTAATAGGCAATGAGCAGTTCTTC.